These 8 T cell receptor beta chains were all obtained from the same sample, sequenced in a study of OX40 agonist ivuxolimab in advanced cancers. The table came from immunoSEQ multiplex PCR; TCRdb's copy has only in-frame clones and leaves some out. The sample lists about 140,000 clones; 90% were seen once. Here the sequenced sample was CD4+ or CD8+ T cells sorted from blood, taken in a trial of the OX40 agonist ivuxolimab. These receptors all stem from an adult with an advanced solid tumor such as melanoma, head and neck, liver or kidney cancer.

This sequence joins TRBV7-3 and TRBJ2-1, with unresolved D. V was cut by 2 bases and J by 0 bases, with 11 bases left in between. The CDR3 length is 16 residues. Germline lookup yields CDR1 SGHTA and CDR2 FQGTGA. CDR3 in amino acids: CASSLGYGSSYNEQFF. CDR3 coding DNA: TGTGCCAGCAGCTTAGGTTACGGGTCCTCCTACAATGAGCAGTTCTTC.

This sequence joins TRBV7-2 and TRBJ2-3; D is possibly TRBD1 or TRBD2 (5 bases each). The CDR3 sequence is 13 residues long. The germline V gene encodes CDR1 SGHTA and CDR2 FQGNSA. The V gene lost 8 bases and the J gene lost 1 base, with 10 bases spanning the gap. In DNA form, the CDR3 reads TGTGCCAGCCTCATGGGGGGCACAGATACGCAGTATTTT. Its translation is CASLMGGTDTQYF.

The chain links TRBV7-9 to TRBJ2-7, with D uncertain. Germline V gene lookup returns CDR1 SEHNR and CDR2 FQNEAQ (reference sequence). Between the trimmed V and J ends, which lost 5 bases and 0 bases, there was a span of 14 bases. The CDR3 runs to 15 residues. As DNA, the CDR3 is TGTGCCAGCAGCCCGAGTTGGTCACTCTCCTACGAGCAGTACTTC. This translates into CASSPSWSLSYEQYF.

The V call is TRBV7-3, the J call TRBJ2-3, with D possibly being TRBD2 (5 bases). Germline CDR1 SGHTA, CDR2 FQGTGA. Trimming removed 5 bases from V and 5 bases from J, with 23 bases in between. The CDR3 spans 17 residues. The CDR3 is CASSPISGQVLLDTQYF. The CDR3 nucleotides are TGTGCCAGCAGCCCAATCAGCGGCCAAGTTCTGTTAGATACGCAGTATTTT.

This chain links TRBV9 with TRBJ1-2; D not resolved. The V end was cut by 0 bases, the J end by 3 bases, with 18 bases between. The CDR3 totals 17 residues. The V gene's germline CDR1 is SGDLS and CDR2 YYNGEE. This chain's CDR3 is CASSVAPHERGYYGYTF. The CDR3, as DNA: TGTGCCAGCAGCGTAGCCCCCCACGAGAGAGGTTACTATGGCTACACCTTC. The variable domain in full, with the rest retrieved from reference TRBV9 and TRBJ1-2, is DSGVTQTPKHLITATGQRVTLRCSPRSGDLSVYWYQQSLDQGLQFLIQYYNGEERAKGNILERFSAQQFPDLHSELNLSSLELGDSALYFCASSVAPHERGYYGYTFGSGTRLTVV.

This clone occurred a few times. The genes are TRBV19 and TRBJ2-7; D remains unclear. V shed 4 bases and J shed 5 bases, with 15 bases lying between them. This CDR3 is 14 amino acids long. Germline V gene lookup returns CDR1 LNHDA and CDR2 SQIVND (reference sequence). The CDR3, as DNA: TGTGCCAGTAGTACCGCGCAGAGTCGCAACGAGCAGTACTTC. Its translation is CASSTAQSRNEQYF. Combining the CDR3 with reference TRBV19 and TRBJ2-7 gives the whole variable domain DGGITQSPKYLFRKEGQNVTLSCEQNLNHDAMYWYRQDPGQGLRLIYYSQIVNDFQKGDIAEGYSVSREKKESFPLTVTSAQKNPTAFYLCASSTAQSRNEQYFGPGTRLTVT.

The chain couples TRBV6-5 to TRBJ2-5; no definite D call. Germline CDR1 and CDR2: MNHEY and SVGAGI. The CDR3 is 15 amino acids. Trimming removed 5 bases from V and 5 bases from J, with 18 bases in between. The CDR3 DNA sequence: TGTGCCAGCAGTCTCCAACCGGGCCTCTGGGAGACCCAGTACTTC. Translation gives CASSLQPGLWETQYF.

The gene calls are TRBV9 and TRBJ1-5, with D hard to call. V was pared by 0 bases and J by 3 bases, with 10 bases between. Germline V gene sequence: CDR1 SGDLS, CDR2 YYNGEE. This CDR3 has 15 amino acids. CDR3 loop: CASSVAEGYNQPQHF. The DNA of the CDR3 is TGTGCCAGCAGCGTAGCTGAGGGATACAATCAGCCCCAGCATTTT.